Each of the 3 T cell receptor beta chains below was sequenced from the same sample in a study of blood T cells in healthy people across ages. Then a second PCR, running about 6 to 12 cycles, was carried out with a sample-barcoded 5' primer and a J-beta primer mix. TCRdb re-called the 5' RACE reads with MiXCR, one entry per CDR3 protein. The repertoire holds 1.5 million to 2 million distinct CDR3 sequences, with approximately 30% as singletons. Material: blood. These receptors originate from a woman aged 25-40 years in good health.

The V gene is TRBV5-1, the J gene TRBJ1-4; the D gene is possibly TRBD1 (5 bases). Germline V gene lookup returns CDR1 SGHRS and CDR2 YFSETQ. The CDR3 is made up of 15 amino acids. The V gene lost 0 bases and the J gene lost 7 bases, with 13 bases spanning the gap. CDR3 sequence reads: CASSLDRPRSEKLFF. DNA for the CDR3: TGCGCCAGCAGCTTGGACAGGCCCCGGAGTGAAAAACTGTTTTTT.

This clonotype has only a few counts. The chain joins TRBV7-9 to TRBJ1-1; D unresolved. CDR1 is SEHNR and CDR2 is FQNEAQ in the germline V gene (reference sequence). V shed 6 bases and J shed 8 bases, with 10 bases lying between them. The CDR3 has 11 amino acids. CDR3 bases: TGTGCCAGCAGTCCTGAGCAGGAAGCTTTCTTT. This sequence encodes CASSPEQEAFF.

This clonotype was observed a handful of times. V gene TRBV20-1 combines with J gene TRBJ2-1, with 8 bases fitting TRBD2. This CDR3 spans 13 amino acids. Germline V lookup: CDR1 DFQATT, CDR2 SNEGSKA (reference sequence). Trimming at V came to 6 bases and at J to 6 bases, leaving 7 bases not matched to a gene. CDR3 DNA sequence: TGCAGTGCCTCGAGCGGGGGTTCCAATGAGCAGTTCTTC. It codes for CSASSGGSNEQFF.